A single sample is the source of the 5 T cell receptor beta chains below, sequenced in a study of blood T cell repertoires in COVID-19 (dated by TCRdb to 2020 to 2022). The library was prepared using the immunoSEQ multiplex PCR assay. Held by TCRdb, this immuneACCESS table contains in-frame sequences only and omits some clones. Under half of the omission traces to an unresolved V gene where checked; the cause of the rest is unknown. The sample table contains 100,000 to 150,000 clones; only one count was recorded for around 76% of them. The ten largest clones capture more than 5% of the sample. The sample was peripheral blood. These receptors all stem from a man aged 55 to 70 with acute or convalescent COVID-19.

This chain uses TRBV6-5 with TRBJ2-3; 7 bases line up with TRBD2. Trimming took 8 bases from V and 2 from J; bases not matched to a gene: 10. CDR1 MNHEY and CDR2 SVGAGI come from the germline V gene. This CDR3 spans 15 amino acids. The CDR3 DNA follows: TGTGCCAGCGCCTGGGCTAGCGGATACACAGATACGCAGTATTTT. Translating it yields CASAWASGYTDTQYF.

The rearrangement uses TRBV19 and TRBJ2-7, with 8 nucleotides matching TRBD1. Germline V gives CDR1 LNHDA, CDR2 SQIVND (reference sequence). J was trimmed by 3 bases and V by 5 bases; bases with no gene match: 12. This CDR3 comprises 16 residues. The CDR3 region is CASSVGLRTGHYEQYF. The CDR3 DNA follows: TGTGCCAGTAGTGTCGGATTACGGACAGGGCACTACGAGCAGTACTTC.

This sequence joins TRBV9 and TRBJ1-2; 7 nucleotides line up with TRBD1. This CDR3 comprises 14 residues. Germline V gene lookup returns CDR1 SGDLS and CDR2 YYNGEE. V gave up 3 bases and J gave up 3 bases; unmatched junction bases: 5. CDR3 sequence reads: CASSATGSHYGYTF. DNA of the CDR3: TGTGCCAGCAGCGCGACAGGGTCCCACTATGGCTACACCTTC.

The chain combines TRBV11-2 with TRBJ1-2, with 7 nucleotides matching TRBD1. The junction had 10 bases not matched to a gene; V was cut back by 2 bases and J by 13 bases. The CDR3 sequence is 13 residues long. Germline V CDR1 and CDR2: SGHAT, FQNNGV. The CDR3 loop is CASSLRETGSGTF. The DNA for the CDR3 is TGTGCCAGCAGCTTACGCGAGACAGGGTCGGGCACCTTC.

This sequence joins TRBV20-1 and TRBJ1-2; D is undetermined. Trimming pared 6 bases from V and 6 bases from J, leaving 11 bases between. The CDR3 is 11 residues long. Germline CDR1 reads DFQATT; CDR2 reads SNEGSKA (reference sequence). CDR3 bases: TGCAGTGCCAACCCCGGGGATGGCTACACCTTC. Translating it yields CSANPGDGYTF.